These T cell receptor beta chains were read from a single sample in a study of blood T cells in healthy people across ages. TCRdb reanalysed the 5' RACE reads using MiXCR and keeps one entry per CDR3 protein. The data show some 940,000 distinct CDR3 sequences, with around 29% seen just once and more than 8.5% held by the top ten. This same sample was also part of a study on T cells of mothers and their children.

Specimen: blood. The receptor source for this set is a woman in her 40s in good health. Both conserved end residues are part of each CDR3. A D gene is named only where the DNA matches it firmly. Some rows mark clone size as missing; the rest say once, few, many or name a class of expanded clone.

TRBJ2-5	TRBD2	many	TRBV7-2	TGTGCCAGCAGCCCAACCCCCCTGGGGTGGGTAGCGGGGAGTAAAGAGACCCAGTACTTC	CASSPTPLGWVAGSKETQYF
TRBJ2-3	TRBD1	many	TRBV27	TGTGCCAGCAGTCCTGGGACAGGCCCTCCTAGCACAGATACGCAGTATTTT	CASSPGTGPPSTDTQYF
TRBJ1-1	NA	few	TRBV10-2	TGCGCCGGCAGCCAACTTAGCACTGAAGCTTTCTTT	CAGSQLSTEAFF
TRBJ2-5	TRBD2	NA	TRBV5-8	TGTGCCAGCAGCGCCCGGGGGGGATACCAAGAGACCCAGTACTTC	CASSARGGYQETQYF
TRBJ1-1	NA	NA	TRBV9	TGTGCCAGCAGCGTAGAACAGTGGAAGAACACTGAAGCTTTCTTT	CASSVEQWKNTEAFF
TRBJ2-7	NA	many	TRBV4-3	TGCGCCAGCAGCCAAGATGACGGGGCCTCCTACGAGCAGTACTTC	CASSQDDGASYEQYF
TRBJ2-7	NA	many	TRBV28	TGTGCCACCGAAGCTTCCGGGGGGCTAGTCTACGAGCAGTACTTC	CATEASGGLVYEQYF
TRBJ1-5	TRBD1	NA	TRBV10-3	TGTGCCATCAGCCTACAGGGGCCGGATAGCAATCAGCCCCAGCATTTT	CAISLQGPDSNQPQHF
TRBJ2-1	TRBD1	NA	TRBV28	TGTGCCAGCAGTTCGCAGGGGACAGGGGGCATAGTAAATGAGCAGTTCTTC	CASSSQGTGGIVNEQFF
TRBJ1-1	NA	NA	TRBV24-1	TGTGCCACCAGTGACACCGGAAGGTTCGGCACTGAAGCTTTCTTT	CATSDTGRFGTEAFF
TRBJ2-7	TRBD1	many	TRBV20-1	TGCAGTGTATTGCACAGGGGGCGTGACGAGCAGTACTTC	CSVLHRGRDEQYF